The rows below give T cell receptor beta chains drawn from one sample of a study of blood T cell repertoires in COVID-19. The protocol was immunoSEQ multiplex PCR, while the TCRdb copy is restricted to in-frame clones and leaves out a portion. The profile shows about 110,000 clones, 85% to 90% of them singletons. The sample taken for sequencing was peripheral blood. The receptors originated from a woman of 80 years or more with acute or convalescent COVID-19. The CDR3 runs from the conserved cysteine through the conserved F or W. D genes are given only for firm matches. Expanded clones are given a class, and other clones once, few, many or no size at all.

CDR3aa,CDR3nt,d_gene,j_gene,abundance,v_gene
CASSLAPVGRGRNQPQHF,TGTGCCAGCAGCTTAGCGCCAGTCGGCAGGGGGAGGAATCAGCCCCAGCATTTT,TRBD1,TRBJ1-5,few,TRBV7-9
CASSQEGTGVRSPLHF,TGCGCCAGCAGCCAAGAGGGGACAGGGGTGCGTTCACCCCTCCACTTT,TRBD1,TRBJ1-6,NA,TRBV4-1
CASSSPRDRGVNEQFF,TGTGCCAGCAGCTCGCCCCGGGACAGGGGGGTCAATGAGCAGTTCTTC,TRBD1,TRBJ2-1,NA,TRBV7-2
CASSVGGQAPPGEQFF,TGTGCCAGCAGTGTGGGCGGGCAAGCGCCACCCGGTGAGCAGTTCTTC,NA,TRBJ2-1,NA,TRBV6-2/TRBV6-3
CASSLRGGAPNTGELFF,TGCGCCAGCAGCTTGCGCGGGGGAGCCCCGAACACCGGGGAGCTGTTTTTT,TRBD2,TRBJ2-2,few,TRBV5-1
CASSYDMDQDSPLHF,TGTGCCAGCAGTTACGATATGGATCAGGATTCACCCCTCCACTTT,NA,TRBJ1-6,NA,TRBV6-5
CASSPGTNYNSPLHF,TGTGCCAGCAGTCCCGGGACAAACTATAATTCACCCCTCCACTTT,NA,TRBJ1-6,NA,TRBV27
CASSHGTEVDQPQHF,TGTGCCAGCAGCCACGGGACAGAAGTCGATCAGCCCCAGCATTTT,TRBD1,TRBJ1-5,NA,TRBV3-1/TRBV3-2
CASSLSTTGVYYEQYF,TGTGCCAGCAGTTTATCGACGACAGGGGTCTACTACGAGCAGTACTTC,TRBD1,TRBJ2-7,once,TRBV27
CASSVAGGNTEAFF,TGTGCCAGCAGTGTGGCAGGGGGAAACACTGAAGCTTTCTTT,TRBD1,TRBJ1-1,NA,TRBV2
CASSSAGQGISPLHF,TGTGCCAGCAGCTCGGCTGGACAGGGAATTTCACCCCTCCACTTT,TRBD1,TRBJ1-6,NA,TRBV11-2
CSASPGQGLDEQYF,TGCAGTGCTAGTCCGGGACAGGGTTTAGACGAGCAGTACTTC,TRBD1,TRBJ2-7,NA,TRBV20-1
CASSLGQVKGDEKLFF,TGTGCCAGCAGCTTAGGGCAGGTAAAAGGCGATGAAAAACTGTTTTTT,NA,TRBJ1-4,NA,TRBV7-6
CASSHRETQYF,TGTGCCAGCAGCCACCGAGAGACCCAGTACTTC,NA,TRBJ2-5,NA,TRBV14
CASSQDLLARDTQYF,TGCGCCAGCAGCCAAGATTTACTAGCGAGAGATACGCAGTATTTT,TRBD2,TRBJ2-3,NA,TRBV4-3
CASSIASHTSEQYF,TGTGCCAGTAGTATAGCTAGCCATACGTCCGAGCAGTACTTC,NA,TRBJ2-7,NA,TRBV19
CASSPGQGAYGYTF,TGTGCCAGCAGTCCTGGCCAGGGGGCTTATGGCTACACCTTC,TRBD1,TRBJ1-2,NA,TRBV5-6
CSASTGGGNYGYTF,TGCAGTGCCAGTACTGGGGGGGGTAACTATGGCTACACCTTC,NA,TRBJ1-2,few,TRBV20-1
CSVRTGNSYEQYF,TGCAGCGTGCGGACAGGGAACTCCTACGAGCAGTACTTC,TRBD1,TRBJ2-7,NA,TRBV29-1
CASSLPGQGYYEQYF,TGTGCCAGTAGCCTACCGGGACAGGGCTACTACGAGCAGTACTTC,TRBD1,TRBJ2-7,NA,TRBV19
CASSRTGSLNQPQHF,TGTGCCAGCAGCCGGACAGGGTCACTTAATCAGCCCCAGCATTTT,TRBD1,TRBJ1-5,NA,TRBV6-2/TRBV6-3
CASSLIRTASLAKNIQYF,TGTGCCAGCAGCTTAATCCGGACAGCAAGTTTAGCCAAAAACATTCAGTACTTC,NA,TRBJ2-4,NA,TRBV5-6
CSGARGRIGETQYF,TGCAGCGGCGCGCGGGGGAGGATTGGAGAGACCCAGTACTTC,TRBD2,TRBJ2-5,NA,TRBV29-1
CASSLPGMDGYTF,TGCGCCAGCAGCTTGCCAGGGATGGATGGCTACACCTTC,NA,TRBJ1-2,NA,TRBV5-1
CASSGTDYGYTF,TGTGCCAGCAGCGGGACAGACTATGGCTACACCTTC,TRBD1,TRBJ1-2,NA,TRBV2
CAITAGLGAEAFF,TGTGCCATCACCGCAGGGTTGGGCGCTGAAGCTTTCTTT,NA,TRBJ1-1,NA,TRBV10-3
CATSDSYRAVGADTQYF,TGTGCCACCAGTGATTCTTACAGGGCCGTTGGGGCAGATACGCAGTATTTT,NA,TRBJ2-3,NA,TRBV24-1
CASSLLRGGYEQYF,TGTGCCAGCAGTCTTTTGCGGGGGGGTTACGAGCAGTACTTC,TRBD2,TRBJ2-7,NA,TRBV28
CASKGDRVSGANVLTF,TGTGCCAGCAAAGGGGACAGGGTGTCTGGGGCCAACGTCCTGACTTTC,TRBD1,TRBJ2-6,few,TRBV2
CATSDRTGTLHF,TGTGCCACCAGTGACCGGACAGGGACCCTCCACTTT,TRBD1,TRBJ1-6,NA,TRBV24-1
CASSTGPGYNEQFF,TGTGCCAGCAGCACAGGGCCAGGCTACAATGAGCAGTTCTTC,NA,TRBJ2-1,NA,TRBV2
CASSILGDNQPQHF,TGTGCCAGTAGTATTTTAGGGGACAATCAGCCCCAGCATTTT,NA,TRBJ1-5,NA,TRBV19
CASTVGLAGQETQYF,TGTGCCAGCACCGTGGGACTAGCGGGGCAAGAGACCCAGTACTTC,TRBD2,TRBJ2-5,NA,TRBV3-1/TRBV3-2